The present TCR beta chain was sequenced within a study of control samples from healthy donors and cancer patients. The CDR3 has 15 residues. V trimming: 4 bases; J trimming: 3 bases; junction bases outside the gene matches: 6. The germline V gene encodes CDR1 LNHDA and CDR2 SQIVND (reference sequence). The table came from immunoSEQ multiplex PCR; TCRdb's copy has only in-frame clones and leaves some out. The sample lists some 64,000 clones, around 87% occurring once. Sequencing was carried out using PBMCs. The sequence derives from a woman aged 45-59 years with head and neck cancer. The V and J genes are TRBV19 and TRBJ2-7; 10 nucleotides align to TRBD1. The CDR3 protein is CASSTRDRGIYEQYF. CDR3 nucleotide sequence: TGTGCCAGTAGTACCCGGGACAGGGGTATCTACGAGCAGTACTTC.